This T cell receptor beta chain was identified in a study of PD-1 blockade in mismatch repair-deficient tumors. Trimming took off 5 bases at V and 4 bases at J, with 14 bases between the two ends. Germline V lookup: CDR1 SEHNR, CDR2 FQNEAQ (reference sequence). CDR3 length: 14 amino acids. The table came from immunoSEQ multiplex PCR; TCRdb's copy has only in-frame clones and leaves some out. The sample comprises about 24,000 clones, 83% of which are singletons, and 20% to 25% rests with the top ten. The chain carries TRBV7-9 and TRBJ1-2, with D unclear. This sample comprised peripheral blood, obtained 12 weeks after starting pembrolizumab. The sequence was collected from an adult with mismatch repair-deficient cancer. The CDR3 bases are TGTGCCAGCAGCCCTGCGATGGGATCCTATGGCTACACCTTC. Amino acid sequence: CASSPAMGSYGYTF.